This is a list of T cell receptor beta chains from one sample in a study of cytomegalovirus exposure and HLA in healthy donors. TCRdb keeps only in-frame clones here, not all; method: immunoSEQ multiplex PCR. Among around 36,000 clones listed, around 86% were seen once. The sequencing input was PBMCs. These receptors all come from a woman between 40 and 55 years old in good health and CMV-seropositive. Both conserved end residues are part of each CDR3. D genes are given only for firm matches. Size values are once, few and many counts, or a class for expanded clones, and some rows have none.

d_gene,v_gene,abundance,j_gene,CDR3aa,CDR3nt
-,TRBV4-2,-,TRBJ2-1,CASSQDQSDSSYNEQFF,TGTGCCAGCAGCCAAGATCAGTCGGACTCCTCCTACAATGAGCAGTTCTTC
-,TRBV10-3,-,TRBJ1-4,CAAPGRREGKLFF,TGTGCCGCTCCGGGCCGACGGGAGGGAAAACTGTTTTTT
-,TRBV6-6,-,TRBJ1-2,CASSYVALANYGYTF,TGTGCCAGCAGTTACGTAGCTCTCGCTAACTATGGCTACACCTTC
-,TRBV11-2,few,TRBJ2-7,CASSLDPLSSYEQYF,TGTGCCAGCAGCTTAGATCCCTTGAGCTCCTACGAGCAGTACTTC
-,TRBV12-5,-,TRBJ1-3,CASGLALGSRGNTIYF,TGTGCTAGTGGTTTGGCCTTAGGATCGAGGGGAAACACCATATATTTT
-,TRBV29-1,-,TRBJ1-5,CSVEDYKVGGIQPQHF,TGCAGCGTTGAAGATTATAAGGTCGGGGGGATACAGCCCCAGCATTTT
-,TRBV4-3,-,TRBJ2-7,CASSQDFLRAHEQYF,TGCGCCAGCAGCCAAGATTTCCTCAGGGCCCACGAGCAGTACTTC
-,TRBV19,-,TRBJ2-3,CASSMATDTQYF,TGTGCCAGTAGTATGGCAACAGATACGCAGTATTTT
-,TRBV27,once,TRBJ2-3,CASRRLGTDTQYF,TGTGCCAGCAGACGACTAGGCACAGATACGCAGTATTTT
-,TRBV18,once,TRBJ1-1,CASSPAGQPNTEAFF,TGTGCCAGCTCACCAGCCGGACAGCCGAACACTGAAGCTTTCTTT
-,TRBV7-6,-,TRBJ2-1,CASSLGSGVEVYEQFF,TGTGCCAGCAGCTTAGGATCGGGTGTGGAAGTCTATGAGCAGTTCTTC
-,TRBV27,-,TRBJ2-7,CASSLRGGGLYEQYF,TGTGCCAGCAGTTTAAGAGGGGGGGGGCTATACGAGCAGTACTTC
-,TRBV29-1,-,TRBJ2-1,CSVERGAGYNEQFF,TGCAGCGTTGAACGGGGGGCGGGTTACAATGAGCAGTTCTTC
TRBD2,TRBV18,-,TRBJ2-2,CASSPRTSGTGELFF,TGTGCCAGCTCACCAAGGACTAGCGGGACCGGGGAGCTGTTTTTT
TRBD1,TRBV28,-,TRBJ2-1,CASSKHLPGQGSRDEQFF,TGTGCCAGCAGTAAACACCTACCGGGACAGGGGAGTAGGGATGAGCAGTTCTTC
-,TRBV2,-,TRBJ2-2,CASSARRAGGELFF,TGTGCCAGCAGTGCCCGCCGAGCGGGCGGGGAGCTGTTTTTT
-,TRBV5-4,-,TRBJ1-2,CASSAASNYGYTF,TGTGCCAGCAGCGCGGCCAGTAACTATGGCTACACCTTC
-,TRBV9,-,TRBJ2-7,CASSVDGNSYEQYF,TGTGCCAGCAGCGTAGATGGCAACTCCTACGAGCAGTACTTC
TRBD1,TRBV7-2,-,TRBJ2-7,CASSLGQGALYEQYF,TGTGCCAGCAGCTTAGGACAGGGGGCCCTCTACGAGCAGTACTTC
-,TRBV4-1,-,TRBJ1-1,CASSQEVRRATEAFF,TGCGCCAGCAGCCAAGAAGTTAGGAGGGCCACTGAAGCTTTCTTT
-,TRBV27,-,TRBJ1-5,CASSLGQGNQPQHF,TGTGCCAGCAGTTTGGGCCAGGGCAATCAGCCCCAGCATTTT
-,TRBV5-6,-,TRBJ2-5,CASSSGETQYF,TGTGCCAGCAGCTCGGGAGAGACCCAGTACTTC
TRBD2,TRBV7-8,-,TRBJ2-1,CASSLNGGAGYNEQFF,TGTGCCAGCAGCTTAAACGGGGGGGCCGGGTACAATGAGCAGTTCTTC
TRBD1,TRBV27,-,TRBJ2-7,CASSPDRAYEQYF,TGTGCCAGCAGTCCCGACAGGGCCTACGAGCAGTACTTC
TRBD1,TRBV9,-,TRBJ1-2,CASSFHRGANYGYTF,TGTGCCAGCAGCTTTCACAGGGGCGCCAACTATGGCTACACCTTC
-,TRBV19,few,TRBJ1-1,CASSYHGTEAFF,TGTGCCAGTAGTTACCACGGGACTGAAGCTTTCTTT
TRBD1,TRBV27,once,TRBJ1-3,CASSLRGQGNTIYF,TGTGCCAGCAGTTTAAGGGGACAGGGAAACACCATATATTTT
-,TRBV25-1,-,TRBJ2-5,CASSEYARQQETQYF,TGTGCCAGCAGTGAATACGCTAGACAGCAAGAGACCCAGTACTTC
TRBD1,TRBV4-1,-,TRBJ2-7,CASSLPGGYEQYF,TGCGCCAGCAGCCTCCCAGGGGGCTACGAGCAGTACTTC
TRBD1,TRBV28,-,TRBJ1-2,CASSSQTGANYGYTF,TGTGCCAGCAGTTCCCAGACAGGGGCGAACTATGGCTACACCTTC
-,TRBV5-1,few,TRBJ1-6,CASSLKGGWNSPLHF,TGCGCCAGCAGCTTGAAAGGCGGGTGGAATTCACCCCTCCACTTT
TRBD2,TRBV5-1,-,TRBJ2-1,CASSYLAGALYNEQFF,TGCGCCAGCAGCTATTTAGCGGGGGCCCTCTACAATGAGCAGTTCTTC
TRBD1,TRBV27,once,TRBJ1-2,CASSPWAMRGPEDYGYTF,TGTGCCAGCAGCCCCTGGGCAATGAGGGGGCCAGAGGATTATGGGTACACCTTC
TRBD2,TRBV15,-,TRBJ2-5,CATSRGQTSGVLETQYF,TGTGCCACCAGCAGGGGACAGACTAGCGGGGTTTTAGAGACCCAGTACTTC
-,TRBV18,few,TRBJ1-4,CASSPQTSGEKLFF,TGTGCCAGCTCACCACAAACCAGTGGTGAAAAACTGTTTTTT
TRBD1,TRBV7-2,-,TRBJ1-1,CASSLEPTGTGGLRAFF,TGTGCCAGCAGCTTAGAGCCTACCGGGACAGGGGGGTTACGAGCTTTCTTT
-,TRBV20-1,-,TRBJ2-5,CSASSETQYF,TGCAGTGCTAGTAGTGAGACCCAGTACTTC
-,TRBV28,-,TRBJ2-1,CASSLGGGPYNEQFF,TGTGCCAGCAGTTTAGGGGGGGGCCCCTACAATGAGCAGTTCTTC
-,TRBV5-5,-,TRBJ1-3,CASSPGGAGWRVASGNTIYF,TGTGCCAGCAGCCCGGGAGGGGCAGGGTGGAGAGTTGCGTCTGGAAACACCATATATTTT
TRBD1,TRBV7-8,-,TRBJ2-3,CASSPGQRRSDTQYF,TGTGCCAGCAGCCCGGGACAGCGGAGATCAGATACGCAGTATTTT
-,TRBV5-8,-,TRBJ2-7,CASSLVGLEGDEQYF,TGTGCCAGCAGCTTGGTCGGTCTAGAGGGGGACGAGCAGTACTTC
-,TRBV2,-,TRBJ2-7,CASSEAGGPLEQYF,TGTGCCAGCAGTGAGGCAGGGGGGCCTCTCGAGCAGTACTTC
-,TRBV7-9,-,TRBJ1-1,CASSLGKGGPMNTEAFF,TGTGCCAGCAGCTTAGGCAAAGGGGGACCAATGAACACTGAAGCTTTCTTT